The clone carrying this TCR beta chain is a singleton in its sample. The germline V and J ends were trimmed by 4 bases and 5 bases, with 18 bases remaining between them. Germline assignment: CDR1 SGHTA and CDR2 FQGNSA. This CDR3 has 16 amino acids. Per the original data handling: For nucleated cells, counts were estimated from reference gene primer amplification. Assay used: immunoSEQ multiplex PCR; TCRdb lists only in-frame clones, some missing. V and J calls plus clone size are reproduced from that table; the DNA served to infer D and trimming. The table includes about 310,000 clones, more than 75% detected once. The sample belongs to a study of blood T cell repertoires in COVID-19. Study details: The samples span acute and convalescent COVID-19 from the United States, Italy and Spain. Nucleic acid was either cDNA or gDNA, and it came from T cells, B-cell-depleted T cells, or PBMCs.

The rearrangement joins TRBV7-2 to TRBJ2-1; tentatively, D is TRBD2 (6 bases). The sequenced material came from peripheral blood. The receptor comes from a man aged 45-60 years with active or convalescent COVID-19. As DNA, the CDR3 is TGTGCCAGCAGCTCGTCCGGGGGTCGTGGGGACAATGAGCAGTTCTTC. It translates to CASSSSGGRGDNEQFF.